This T cell receptor (beta chain) was documented in a study of CD8 T cells in ankylosing spondylitis. Regarding the study as a whole: A motif of 7 or 8 highly homologous TCR beta variants was seen as apparently characteristic of ankylosing spondylitis blood. With a CD8+ phenotype, disease-linked clones were relatively rare in peripheral blood. Significant enrichment of disease-linked clones was reported in matched ankylosing spondylitis synovial fluid.

Making use of molecular barcodes, quantitative 5'-RACE generated TCR beta libraries. MiXCR, applied by TCRdb to the 5' RACE reads, yields one record per CDR3 protein. The data contain more than 500,000 distinct CDR3 sequences, about 5.2% of them singletons. This clonotype was seen repeatedly, ten times or more. The antigen is not known. From germline, CDR1 is DFQATT and CDR2 SNEGSKA (reference sequence). CDR3 size: 13 residues. J lost 6 bases, V lost 5 bases, and 6 bases had no gene match. The sequence was collected from a male donor with ankylosing spondylitis. The chain joins TRBV20-1 to TRBJ1-2; 10 bases agree with TRBD1. Sequencing was done on a sample of blood, either unsorted or a sorted T cell fraction (not recorded which). The CDR3 DNA follows: TGCAGTGCTCCGACAGGGGGCAAGGATGGCTACACCTTC. It yields the protein CSAPTGGKDGYTF.